The sequence of this T cell receptor (beta chain) was determined in a study of blood T cell repertoires in COVID-19 (dated by TCRdb to 2020 to 2021). General notes on the study: The collaborator samples originated in the United States, Italy and Spain and spanned the acute and convalescent phases of COVID-19. The dataset comprised deeply sampled blood TCRbeta repertoires from subjects exposed to, actively infected with, or recovered from COVID-19. The samples were drawn from two sources: the first 160 participants of the ongoing ImmuneRACE study, and 1,000 to 1,500 subjects contributed by 6 global collaborators. The sample metadata nearly always contained a de-identified subject ID, COVID-19 status, age in years and sex. HLA class I and class II types, where available, came from metadata supplied by the sample provider rather than from assay-based typing. The repertoires were released in a freely available public database intended as a resource for research on the immune response to SARS-CoV-2. The prospective study material was composed of cDNA or gDNA derived from T cells, B-cell-depleted T cells, or PBMCs.

Each collaborating institution followed its own protocols to collect whole blood in K2EDTA tubes. For TCRbeta analysis, collaborators shipped samples as frozen whole blood, isolated PBMCs, or DNA extracted from either of those sample types. To note about this clone: The antigen this receptor binds is unknown. No quality values exist for individual bases; no much larger clone is one base distant.

General findings and caveats noted by the study authors: How much clinical and demographic metadata was included differed by source and by participant, and the metadata was provided uncurated.

The CDR3 has 17 amino acids, counting the end cysteine and phenylalanine. The kept DNA is CDR3 alone, 51 bases in frame from the first base. The germline V gene specifies MNHEY as CDR1 and SVGEGT as CDR2. The germline V and J ends show losses of 5 bases and 5 bases respectively, and no gene match explains 7 bases of the junction. TCRbeta CDR3 regions were amplified from genomic DNA using the immunoSEQ Assay, a bias-controlled multiplex PCR. Under the source paper's analysis protocol: The number of nucleated cells in each sample was estimated by amplification of reference gene primers within the assay. To quantify the absolute abundance of each unique TCRbeta CDR3 rearrangement, sequence reads were collapsed and filtered. For each sample, productive Simpson clonality was calculated as the square root of Simpson's diversity index over productive rearrangements. TCRdb obtained this table from immuneACCESS and retained in-frame rearrangements with V and J assigned. These tables miss some clones; where compared with another copy, unresolved V genes account for less than half of the shortfall, and the remainder is unexplained. V, J and clone size reflect that table, while D and trimming were determined from the DNA. Recorded for this sample are 120,000 or so clones; roughly 80% of them occurred a single time. The ten largest clonotypes hold 15% to 20% of the sample.

The TCR was taken from a woman between 45 and 65 years old with acute or convalescent COVID-19. Sequences were obtained from peripheral blood. This chain is built from TRBV6-2 or TRBV6-3 and TRBJ2-3, with 16 bases matching TRBD2. The nucleotides are TGTGCCAGCAGTCCGGGACTAGCGGGGGGGCAGATAGATACGCAGTATTTT. This is translated as CASSPGLAGGQIDTQYF.